This entry describes one TCR beta chain. These data come from a study of blood T cell repertoires in COVID-19. This CDR3 spans 18 amino acids. With 5 bases clipped from V and 1 base from J, the junction kept 13 bases outside the gene matches. Germline V gene sequence: CDR1 SNHLY, CDR2 FYNNEI. Profiled with immunoSEQ multiplex PCR; TCRdb holds only in-frame clones, not every one. The profile shows around 72,000 clones, 83% of them singletons. The chain recombines TRBV2 with TRBJ1-2; 10 bases are a match to TRBD1. The sample consisted of peripheral blood. The clonotype originates from a woman older than 75 with acute or convalescent COVID-19. CDR3 region: CASSLGRDRGGGNYGYTF. The CDR3 DNA reads as TGTGCCAGCAGTCTCGGCCGGGACAGGGGAGGAGGTAACTATGGCTACACCTTC. Full variable domain (outside the CDR3, taken from reference TRBV2 and TRBJ1-2): EPEVTQTPSHQVTQMGQEVILRCVPISNHLYFYWYRQILGQKVEFLVSFYNNEISEKSEIFDDQFSVERPDGSNFTLKIRSTKLEDSAMYFCASSLGRDRGGGNYGYTFGSGTRLTVV.